These 21 T cell receptor beta chains originate from one sample sequenced in a study of cytomegalovirus exposure and HLA in healthy donors. PCR was performed using 60 Vbeta and 13 Jbeta primers. Sequenced by immunoSEQ multiplex PCR; TCRdb stores in-frame clones only, minus some. The sample shows 150,000 or so clones, about 70% of them seen only once. The sequenced sample was PBMCs. The receptors were gathered from a woman aged 60-75 years in good health and CMV-seropositive.

The rearrangement uses TRBV19 and TRBJ2-2, with TRBD1 matching 11 bases. Germline assignment: CDR1 LNHDA and CDR2 SQIVND (reference sequence). The CDR3 covers 15 residues. V lost 6 bases, J lost 4 bases, and 4 bases stayed unmatched. CDR3 bases: TGTGCCAGTAGCGTCGGGACAGGGGGCACCGGGGAGCTGTTTTTT. Its protein product is CASSVGTGGTGELFF.

V gene TRBV6-6 combines with J gene TRBJ1-5, with TRBD1 as a possible D gene (5 bases). V dropped 8 bases and J dropped 0 bases, with 14 bases sitting between them. The CDR3 totals 15 residues. Per the germline V gene, CDR1 is MNHNY and CDR2 is SVGAGI (reference sequence). CDR3 sequence reads: CASGLRRGSNQPQHF. The CDR3 DNA follows: TGTGCCAGCGGACTGCGGAGGGGTAGCAATCAGCCCCAGCATTTT.

This chain joins TRBV5-6 and TRBJ2-1, with 10 bases fitting TRBD2. V lost 4 bases to trimming and J lost 4 bases; unmatched junction nucleotides: 5. CDR3 length: 15 amino acids. Germline V gene data show CDR1 as SGHDT and CDR2 as YYEEEE. In DNA, the CDR3 is TGTGCCAGCAGCGAAGCGGGAGGGCCTTACAATGAGCAGTTCTTC. This encodes CASSEAGGPYNEQFF.

The chain uses TRBV7-9 and TRBJ2-1; TRBD2 aligns across 14 bases. The germline V gene encodes CDR1 SEHNR and CDR2 FQNEAQ (reference sequence). The CDR3 has 18 amino acids. V trimming: 5 bases; J trimming: 4 bases; junction bases outside the gene matches: 10. Here the CDR3 DNA reads TGTGCCAGCAGCACCTTCGCCGGGACTAGCGGGGGATACAATGAGCAGTTCTTC. Protein product: CASSTFAGTSGGYNEQFF.

The chain is built from TRBV18 and TRBJ1-2, with D perhaps TRBD1 (5 bases). The germline V gene encodes CDR1 KGHSH and CDR2 LQKENI. Trimming pared 1 base from V and 6 bases from J, leaving 18 bases between. The CDR3 is made up of 16 amino acids. The CDR3 nucleotides read TGTGCCAGCTCACCACTCCAGGGAGGGTCTGTCGATGGCTACACCTTC. Translation gives CASSPLQGGSVDGYTF.

The genes are TRBV28 and TRBJ2-2; weak D call: TRBD1 (6 bases). This CDR3 is built from 14 residues. Trimming shortened V by 6 bases and J by 8 bases, and 16 bases separated the two germline ends. Germline-derived CDR1 and CDR2 are MDHEN and SYDVKM. In DNA form, the CDR3 reads TGTGCCAGCAGCCGAAGTGGGGGCGGTGGGGAGCTGTTTTTT. The encoded protein is CASSRSGGGGELFF.

The chain combines TRBV9 with TRBJ2-7, with 12 bases that match TRBD1. The germline CDR1 and CDR2 sequences are SGDLS and YYNGEE. This CDR3 has 15 amino acids. V gave up 4 bases and J gave up 2 bases; unmatched junction bases: 4. CDR3 sequence (DNA): TGTGCCAGCAGCTCTCGGGACAGGGGGCCCTACGAGCAGTACTTC. Its protein product is CASSSRDRGPYEQYF.

This rearrangement joins TRBV5-6 to TRBJ1-4, with D hard to call. This CDR3 has 11 amino acids. V lost 2 bases and J 6 bases, leaving 2 bases between the germline ends. Germline values: CDR1 SGHDT, CDR2 YYEEEE. CDR3 nucleotides: TGTGCCAGCAGCTTCGATGAAAAACTGTTTTTT. Translated: CASSFDEKLFF.

The chain couples TRBV2 to TRBJ2-5, with 9 bases fitting TRBD2. The end of the DNA is better explained by TRBJ2-7, so the J call may be wrong. CDR3 size: 15 residues. CDR1 is SNHLY and CDR2 is FYNNEI in the germline V gene. CDR3 residues: CASGVQGLAGYEQYF. In DNA form, the CDR3 reads TGTGCCAGCGGGGTTCAAGGGCTAGCGGGATACGAGCAGTACTTC.

The J gene is TRBJ2-7, the V gene TRBV28; 7 nucleotides agree with TRBD2. Looked up from germline, CDR1 is MDHEN and CDR2 is SYDVKM. The CDR3 sequence is 15 residues long. Trimming cost V 5 bases and J 4 bases; bases outside gene matches: 11. The CDR3 DNA reads as TGTGCCAGCAGTCCCCTAGGAGCGGGAAAATACGAGCAGTACTTC. It yields the protein CASSPLGAGKYEQYF.

The rearrangement joins TRBV5-6 to TRBJ1-4, with 9 bases aligning to TRBD1. Losses at the gene ends were 0 bases for V and 5 bases for J; bases not matched to a gene: 2. In germline, CDR1 is SGHDT, CDR2 YYEEEE. This CDR3 contains 15 residues. The CDR3 loop reads CASSLVGQGNEKLFF. The CDR3 coding sequence is TGTGCCAGCAGCTTGGTTGGACAGGGGAATGAAAAACTGTTTTTT.

This clone was found a few times. V and J are TRBV11-2 and TRBJ1-2; 12 bases align to TRBD1. The CDR3 is 15 amino acids. The V and J ends lost 1 base and 7 bases, in that order; junction bases with no gene match: 4. Germline CDR1 SGHAT, CDR2 FQNNGV. The DNA of the CDR3 is TGTGCCAGCAGCTTAGCAGGGACAGGGGGCCGTGGCTACACCTTC. This translates into CASSLAGTGGRGYTF.

DNA of the CDR3: TGTGCCAGCAGAATAGGGGTCTACGAGCAGTACTTC. Its translation is CASRIGVYEQYF. J is TRBJ2-7 and V is TRBV2, with TRBD1 as a possible D gene (5 bases). CDR3 length: 12 amino acids. Germline V gene lookup returns CDR1 SNHLY and CDR2 FYNNEI. V lost 6 bases and J 3 bases, leaving 9 bases between the germline ends. The entire variable domain, with the rest obtained from reference TRBV2 and TRBJ2-7, is as follows: EPEVTQTPSHQVTQMGQEVILRCVPISNHLYFYWYRQILGQKVEFLVSFYNNEISEKSEIFDDQFSVERPDGSNFTLKIRSTKLEDSAMYFCASRIGVYEQYFGPGTRLTVT.

This clone was seen only a few times. The chain employs TRBV9 and TRBJ2-1; maybe TRBD2 (5 bases). Trimming took 0 bases from V and 0 from J, leaving 7 bases between them. The CDR3 is 15 amino acids. The germline CDR1 and CDR2 sequences are SGDLS and YYNGEE. DNA of the CDR3: TGTGCCAGCAGCGTAGTTGGAGGCTCCTACAATGAGCAGTTCTTC. Amino acids: CASSVVGGSYNEQFF.

The chain recombines TRBV7-2 with TRBJ1-1; D might be TRBD1 (6 bases). The CDR3 loop spans 17 amino acids. CDR1 is SGHTA, CDR2 FQGNSA, per germline. V lost 1 base and J 4 bases, leaving 19 bases between the germline ends. CDR3 nucleotide sequence: TGTGCCAGCAGCTTAGTCGGTGTGGGGGCGTTGGGCACTGAAGCTTTCTTT. It codes for CASSLVGVGALGTEAFF. Combining the CDR3 with reference TRBV7-2 and TRBJ1-1 gives the whole variable domain GAGVSQSPSNKVTEKGKDVELRCDPISGHTALYWYRQSLGQGLEFLIYFQGNSAPDKSGLPSDRFSAERTGGSVSTLTIQRTQQEDSAVYLCASSLVGVGALGTEAFFGQGTRLTVV.

The V call is TRBV28, the J call TRBJ1-3; unclear D gene. V was cut by 4 bases and J by 0 bases, with 7 bases left in between. Germline CDR1 MDHEN, CDR2 SYDVKM. The CDR3 sequence is 14 residues long. This CDR3 reads CASSSRNSGNTIYF. The DNA of the CDR3 is TGTGCCAGCAGTTCTCGTAACTCTGGAAACACCATATATTTT.

This clone was detected only a few times. This chain joins TRBV7-8 and TRBJ2-7; TRBD2 aligns across 12 bases. With V trimmed by 5 bases and J by 4 bases, 9 bases remained unmatched. The CDR3 is 16 amino acids. The germline V gene encodes CDR1 SGHVS and CDR2 FQNEAQ. The CDR3 loop is CASSAASGTSGYEQYF. Written as DNA, the CDR3 is TGTGCCAGCAGCGCAGCCTCCGGGACTAGCGGGTACGAGCAGTACTTC. The entire variable domain, with the rest obtained from reference TRBV7-8 and TRBJ2-7, is as follows: GAGVSQSPRYKVAKRGQDVALRCDPISGHVSLFWYQQALGQGPEFLTYFQNEAQLDKSGLPSDRFFAERPEGSVSTLKIQRTQQEDSAVYLCASSAASGTSGYEQYFGPGTRLTVT.

In DNA, the CDR3 is TGTGCCAGCAGTTTCCGGGAGCCTTTCTATGGCTACACCTTC. Translating gives CASSFREPFYGYTF. The V call is TRBV27, the J call TRBJ1-2; D unresolved. Germline CDR1 and CDR2: MNHEY and SMNVEV (reference sequence). This CDR3 region has 14 residues. Between the trimmed V and J ends, which lost 3 bases and 4 bases, there was a span of 12 bases.

The rearrangement joins TRBV9 to TRBJ1-1; no clear D gene. Trimming removed 4 bases from V and 1 base from J, with 14 bases in between. The V gene's germline CDR1 is SGDLS and CDR2 YYNGEE. The CDR3 loop spans 15 amino acids. Written as DNA, the CDR3 is TGTGCCAGCAGCCCCTCTCGAGGTCCGAACACTGAAGCTTTCTTT. Amino acids: CASSPSRGPNTEAFF.

V usage is TRBV5-1 and J usage is TRBJ2-1, with 7 bases identical to TRBD2. The V and J ends lost 0 bases and 7 bases, in that order; junction bases with no gene match: 1. The CDR3 length is 13 residues. The germline CDR1 and CDR2 sequences are SGHRS and YFSETQ. CDR3 protein: CASSLGLANEQFF. CDR3 coding DNA: TGCGCCAGCAGCTTGGGACTAGCAAATGAGCAGTTCTTC.

J is TRBJ1-1 and V is TRBV29-1; TRBD1 aligns across 8 bases. The germline CDR1 and CDR2 sequences are SQVTM and ANQGSEA. V lost 7 bases and J lost 5; bases outside the gene matches: 9. The CDR3 spans 13 residues. This chain's CDR3 is CSGRQGTGTEAFF. The DNA for the CDR3 is TGCAGCGGTAGACAGGGGACGGGTACTGAAGCTTTCTTT. Variable domain in full (rest from reference TRBV29-1 and TRBJ1-1): SAVISQKPSRDICQRGTSLTIQCQVDSQVTMMFWYRQQPGQSLTLIATANQGSEATYESGFVIDKFPISRPNLTFSTLTVSNMSPEDSSIYLCSGRQGTGTEAFFGQGTRLTVV.